The 28 T cell receptor beta chains presented below share a single source sample, sequenced in a study of early T cells in non-severe SARS-CoV-2 infection. A single record per CDR3 protein comes from TCRdb applying MiXCR to the 5' RACE reads. The sample lists about 130,000 distinct CDR3 sequences, 15% occurring once. Sequencing was done on a sample of whole blood. The receptors here all came from an adult who was a healthcare worker with PCR-confirmed SARS-CoV-2 infection or an uninfected control (not recorded which).

The chain joins TRBV13 to TRBJ1-3, with no clear D. Trimming took off 5 bases at V and 4 bases at J, with 9 bases between the two ends. Per germline, CDR1 PRHDT and CDR2 FYEKMQ (reference sequence). There are 13 residues in the CDR3. In nucleotides, the CDR3 is TGTGCCAGCAGCCTCAGAGGAGGAAACACCATATATTTT. It is translated as CASSLRGGNTIYF.

The J gene is TRBJ1-1, the V gene TRBV5-1, with unresolved D. Trimming took 0 bases from V and 1 from J, leaving 7 bases between them. Germline V gene lookup returns CDR1 SGHRS and CDR2 YFSETQ. CDR3 length: 14 residues. CDR3 bases: TGCGCCAGCAGCTTGGTCGCGCAGAACACTGAAGCTTTCTTT. This gives the protein CASSLVAQNTEAFF.

This clonotype has more than one count but fewer than ten. This chain joins TRBV27 and TRBJ1-6; D is unresolved. The CDR3 spans 16 residues. V dropped 7 bases and J dropped 14 bases, with 27 bases sitting between them. The germline V gene has CDR1 MNHEY and CDR2 SMNVEV (reference sequence). As DNA, the CDR3 is TGTGCCAGCACCTCACCCGGGCCCTCGGAGGGATTCACCCTCCACTTT. Translation: CASTSPGPSEGFTLHF.

The chain employs TRBV19 and TRBJ2-3; the D gene is possibly TRBD2 (6 bases). V lost 6 bases to trimming and J lost 2 bases, with 12 bases between them. Germline V gene sequence: CDR1 LNHDA, CDR2 SQIVND (reference sequence). This CDR3 has 14 residues. CDR3 amino acids: CASRGLKPTDTQYF. DNA of the CDR3: TGTGCCAGTAGGGGACTCAAACCCACAGATACGCAGTATTTT. Together with reference TRBV19 and TRBJ2-3, the CDR3 gives the full variable domain: DGGITQSPKYLFRKEGQNVTLSCEQNLNHDAMYWYRQDPGQGLRLIYYSQIVNDFQKGDIAEGYSVSREKKESFPLTVTSAQKNPTAFYLCASRGLKPTDTQYFGPGTRLTVL.

The chain combines TRBV20-1 with TRBJ2-7; TRBD2 agrees at 8 bases. Trimming removed 3 bases from V and 9 bases from J; junction bases left unmatched: 13. Germline V lookup: CDR1 DFQATT, CDR2 SNEGSKA (reference sequence). The CDR3 extends over 14 amino acids. In DNA, the CDR3 is TGCAGTGCTAGCGCGAGCGGGGGACCCGTCGCGCAGTACTTC. Its protein is CSASASGGPVAQYF.

The chain employs TRBV29-1 and TRBJ1-2; 8 bases are shared with TRBD1. The CDR3 covers 13 residues. CDR1 and CDR2 (germline): SQVTM, ANQGSEA. Trimming at V came to 7 bases and at J to 6 bases, leaving 10 bases not matched to a gene. In DNA form, the CDR3 reads TGCAGCGCTCGGCCAACAGGGGGAGATGGCTACACCTTC. Amino acid sequence: CSARPTGGDGYTF.

J is TRBJ2-3 and V is TRBV3-1; no firm D call. This CDR3 is 13 amino acids long. Trimming took 6 bases from V and 1 from J, leaving 8 bases between them. Germline V gene sequence: CDR1 LGHDT, CDR2 YNNKEL (reference sequence). The CDR3 reads CASRASRTDTQYF. The CDR3 nucleotides are TGTGCCAGCAGGGCTTCCCGCACAGATACGCAGTATTTT.

In its sample, this clonotype was seen a few times. The chain uses TRBV7-9 and TRBJ2-1; 9 bases line up with TRBD1. The CDR3 is 16 residues long. The J segment lost 2 bases and the V segment lost 4 bases, leaving 6 bases of the junction unmatched. Germline CDR1 and CDR2: SEHNR and FQNEAQ (reference sequence). In DNA, the CDR3 is TGTGCCAGCAGCTCCCCGGGACAGGGCCCCTACAATGAGCAGTTCTTC. Its protein is CASSSPGQGPYNEQFF.

In this sample, this clonotype turned up a few times. The chain carries TRBV3-1 and TRBJ2-5; 8 positions match TRBD2. The germline CDR1 and CDR2 sequences are LGHDT and YNNKEL (reference sequence). This CDR3 comprises 14 residues. Germline trimming cut 1 base from V and 3 bases from J; bases unmatched to any gene: 1. CDR3 DNA sequence: TGTGCCAGCAGCCAAGGGACTAGCAAAGAGACCCAGTACTTC. This codes for CASSQGTSKETQYF.

This clonotype was counted a few times. The CDR3 reads CSVVRGANEQFF. The CDR3 DNA follows: TGCAGCGTTGTTAGGGGTGCGAATGAGCAGTTCTTC. The genes are TRBV29-1 and TRBJ2-1; D might be TRBD1 (5 bases). V was trimmed by 4 bases and J by 7 bases, leaving 11 bases between them. Germline V gene data show CDR1 as SQVTM and CDR2 as ANQGSEA. The CDR3 has 12 residues.

At least ten counts were recorded for this clonotype. CDR3 region: CASSAGAPYEQYF. CDR3 bases: TGTGCCAGCAGCGCTGGGGCCCCGTACGAGCAGTACTTC. The rearrangement links TRBV2 to TRBJ2-7, with D possibly TRBD1 on 5 matching bases. The CDR3 contains 13 residues. The V gene's germline CDR1 is SNHLY and CDR2 FYNNEI. V lost 6 bases to trimming and J lost 4 bases, with 13 bases between them. Using reference TRBV2 and TRBJ2-7 for the parts outside the CDR3, the full variable domain is EPEVTQTPSHQVTQMGQEVILRCVPISNHLYFYWYRQILGQKVEFLVSFYNNEISEKSEIFDDQFSVERPDGSNFTLKIRSTKLEDSAMYFCASSAGAPYEQYFGPGTRLTVT.

At least ten counts were recorded for this clonotype. This chain uses TRBV7-2 with TRBJ2-3; D unclear. Germline lookup yields CDR1 SGHTA and CDR2 FQGNSA. This CDR3 region has 16 residues. V lost 5 bases, J lost 2 bases, and 17 bases lay in between. The CDR3 spells CASSVRLKPTTDTQYF. The DNA of the CDR3 is TGTGCCAGCAGCGTTCGCTTGAAGCCAACCACAGATACGCAGTATTTT.

The chain combines TRBV19 with TRBJ2-5; D is possibly TRBD2 (6 bases). The CDR3 has 14 residues. Trimming took 5 bases from V and 2 from J, leaving 12 bases between them. In germline, CDR1 is LNHDA, CDR2 SQIVND (reference sequence). CDR3 sequence (DNA): TGTGCCAGTAGTGGGGGACTCACGCAAGAGACCCAGTACTTC. Protein: CASSGGLTQETQYF.

This clonotype was counted between two and nine times. This sequence joins TRBV6-5 and TRBJ1-2; D gene ambiguous. Germline CDR1 MNHEY, CDR2 SVGAGI. The CDR3 is made up of 15 amino acids. The V end lost 0 bases, the J end lost 2 bases, and 10 bases lay between the germline ends. The CDR3: CASSYSSLGNYGYTF. The CDR3 DNA sequence: TGTGCCAGCAGTTACTCGAGTCTAGGGAACTATGGCTACACCTTC.

Many counts were recorded for this clonotype. Compared with germline, one end of the junction differs, possibly owing to a read error. The V gene is TRBV6-6, the J gene TRBJ1-1; D might be TRBD1 (6 bases). Germline V CDR1 and CDR2: MNHNY, SVGAGI (reference sequence). CDR3 size: 15 residues. CDR3 coding DNA: TGTGCCAGCAGTGCCACAGGGACCAAGGTGTCTGAAGTTTTCTTT. Translated: CASSATGTKVSEVFF.

The rearrangement links TRBV28 to TRBJ2-3; 12 bases agree with TRBD2. V shed 4 bases and J 3 bases; nucleotides not matched to a gene: 2. This CDR3 spans 15 amino acids. Germline V gene data show CDR1 as MDHEN and CDR2 as SYDVKM. The CDR3: CASSSSGGATDTQYF. The CDR3 DNA is TGTGCCAGCAGTTCTAGCGGGGGGGCAACAGATACGCAGTATTTT.

The genes are TRBV12-5 and TRBJ1-2; D gene ambiguous. The germline V gene has CDR1 LGHNT and CDR2 FRNRAP. V was cut by 0 bases and J by 4 bases, with 12 bases left in between. The CDR3 has 15 amino acids. The DNA of the CDR3 is TGTGCTAGTGGTTTGGTACACGGGGTGATCTATGGCTACACCTTC. The encoded protein is CASGLVHGVIYGYTF. The variable domain in full, with the rest retrieved from reference TRBV12-5 and TRBJ1-2, is DARVTQTPRHKVTEMGQEVTMRCQPILGHNTVFWYRQTMMQGLELLAYFRNRAPLDDSGMPKDRFSAEMPDATLATLKIQPSEPRDSAVYFCASGLVHGVIYGYTFGSGTRLTVV.

This clonotype was seen a handful of times. CDR3 coding DNA: TGCGCCAGCAGCTTGGATGGAGGGGGGGACGAGCAGTACTTC. This translates into CASSLDGGGDEQYF. This chain joins TRBV5-1 and TRBJ2-7; a weak D match, TRBD2 (7 bases). This CDR3 comprises 14 residues. Germline values: CDR1 SGHRS, CDR2 YFSETQ. V lost 0 bases and J lost 5, with 12 bases in between.

V is TRBV18 and J is TRBJ2-5; D is possibly TRBD1 (5 bases). V lost 3 bases and J lost 2, with 7 bases in between. The length of the CDR3 is 13 residues. Germline V gene lookup returns CDR1 KGHSH and CDR2 LQKENI. The CDR3 sequence is CASSPGRQETQYF. As DNA, the CDR3 is TGTGCCAGCTCACCGGGGCGGCAAGAGACCCAGTACTTC. Drawing the rest from reference TRBV18 and TRBJ2-5, the complete variable domain is NAGVMQNPRHLVRRRGQEARLRCSPMKGHSHVYWYRQLPEEGLKFMVYLQKENIIDESGMPKERFSAEFPKEGPSILRIQQVVRGDSAAYFCASSPGRQETQYFGPGTRLLVL.

This rearrangement joins TRBV19 to TRBJ2-5; D uncertain. The CDR3 covers 14 residues. Trimming removed 5 bases from V and 2 bases from J, with 12 bases in between. The germline V gene has CDR1 LNHDA and CDR2 SQIVND (reference sequence). CDR3 residues: CASSVQLRQETQYF. The CDR3 coding sequence is TGTGCCAGTAGTGTGCAGTTAAGGCAAGAGACCCAGTACTTC.

This clonotype was seen a few times. The chain has TRBV3-1 and TRBJ2-2; TRBD1 matches 8 bases. Germline CDR1 LGHDT, CDR2 YNNKEL (reference sequence). Unmatched junction bases numbered 11, after V lost 5 bases and J lost 3 bases. The CDR3 consists of 17 residues. The CDR3 sequence is CASSSGGLVFHTGELFF. CDR3 DNA sequence: TGTGCCAGCAGCTCAGGGGGCTTGGTTTTTCACACCGGGGAGCTGTTTTTT.

This chain connects TRBV7-9 to TRBJ1-2; tentatively, D is TRBD1 (5 bases). The CDR3 runs to 14 residues. CDR1 is SEHNR, CDR2 FQNEAQ, per germline (reference sequence). Trimming removed 1 base at V and 6 bases at J, with 12 bases between. CDR3 region: CASSLGNRNDGYTF. The DNA of the CDR3 is TGTGCCAGCAGCTTAGGGAACAGGAACGATGGCTACACCTTC.

In nucleotides, the CDR3 is TGTGCCAGCAGTAGGGGAGCAGTTTTGAACACTGAAGCTTTCTTT. The encoded protein is CASSRGAVLNTEAFF. The chain employs TRBV6-1 and TRBJ1-1; the D gene is possibly TRBD1 (5 bases). The length of the CDR3 is 15 residues. CDR1 and CDR2 from the germline V gene are MNHNS and SASEGT. V lost 5 bases to trimming and J lost 0 bases, with 13 bases between them.

CDR3 sequence reads: CASRMGKLFF. DNA for the CDR3: TGTGCCAGTCGAATGGGAAAACTGTTTTTT. The V and J genes are TRBV2 and TRBJ1-4; no clear D gene. Germline CDR1 reads SNHLY; CDR2 reads FYNNEI. This CDR3 has 10 residues. V dropped 9 bases and J dropped 10 bases, with 9 bases sitting between them.

A few counts support this clonotype. The chain is built from TRBV19 and TRBJ1-5; 8 bases agree with TRBD1. V was pared by 7 bases and J by 5 bases, with 10 bases of the junction left unmatched. The CDR3 is 15 amino acids. Looked up from germline, CDR1 is LNHDA and CDR2 is SQIVND (reference sequence). DNA for the CDR3: TGTGCCAGTAACCCTCAGGGGGCCTATTATCAGCCCCAGCATTTT. Its translation is CASNPQGAYYQPQHF.

This clonotype was observed at least ten times. The chain links TRBV7-9 to TRBJ2-3; 8 nucleotides agree with TRBD1. The CDR3 is 15 residues long. Germline CDR1 is SEHNR and CDR2 is FQNEAQ (reference sequence). The junction had 11 bases not matched to a gene; V was cut back by 5 bases and J by 7 bases. The CDR3 loop is CASSPQGAPRHTQYF. CDR3 bases: TGTGCCAGCAGCCCTCAGGGGGCCCCCAGGCATACGCAGTATTTT.

This chain joins TRBV15 and TRBJ1-2; 9 nucleotides match TRBD1. Germline CDR1 reads LNHNV; CDR2 reads YYDKDF (reference sequence). The ends lost 5 bases at V and 4 bases at J; junction bases unmatched: 8. CDR3 size: 15 residues. DNA of the CDR3: TGTGCCACCAGCGAAGCACAGGGGGCCTTCTATGGCTACACCTTC. Translating it yields CATSEAQGAFYGYTF.

The genes are TRBV20-1 and TRBJ1-2; 12 bases line up with TRBD1. The CDR3 is 12 amino acids. CDR1 and CDR2 from the germline V gene are DFQATT and SNEGSKA (reference sequence). The CDR3 sequence is CSGTGGDYGYTF. The CDR3 DNA reads as TGCAGCGGGACAGGGGGCGACTATGGCTACACCTTC.